A selection of T cell receptor beta chains follows, all from one sample in a study of blood T cell repertoires in COVID-19. Some clones are missing from TCRdb's copy, which holds only in-frame ones; the method was immunoSEQ multiplex PCR. The sample records about 480,000 clones, roughly nine tenths being singletons. The sample comprised peripheral blood. The receptors shown here come from a man between 18 and 35 years old with COVID-19, enrolled during active disease. CDR3s include the opening cysteine and the closing phenylalanine or tryptophan. The D gene is left open where the match is weak. Where a row states a size, it is once, few, many or the class of an expanded clone; other rows omit it.

j_call clone_size d_call v_call cdr3_aa cdr3_nt
TRBJ2-1 . TRBD2 TRBV7-8 CASSLVGAGGHNEQFF TGTGCCAGCAGCTTAGTCGGGGCGGGGGGCCACAATGAGCAGTTCTTC
TRBJ1-1 . . TRBV29-1 CSVDYKGSLGTEAFF TGCAGCGTTGATTATAAGGGGTCCTTGGGCACTGAAGCTTTCTTT
TRBJ2-3 . . TRBV29-1 CSVEDQGRGEVDTQYF TGCAGCGTTGAAGATCAAGGCAGGGGCGAGGTAGATACGCAGTATTTT
TRBJ2-1 . . TRBV28 CGACGSRGYNEQFF TGTGGCGCTTGCGGTTCGCGCGGGTACAATGAGCAGTTCTTC
TRBJ1-1 . . TRBV19 CASSIEGSWDTEAFF TGTGCCAGTAGTATAGAGGGCAGTTGGGACACTGAAGCTTTCTTT
TRBJ1-2 many . TRBV3-1/TRBV3-2 CASSQDVRAHGYTF TGTGCCAGCAGCCAAGATGTCAGGGCCCACGGCTACACCTTC
TRBJ2-7 . TRBD2 TRBV6-1 CASSDSLAGGYEQYF TGTGCCAGCAGTGATTCCCTAGCGGGAGGTTACGAGCAGTACTTC
TRBJ1-5 . . TRBV18 CASSPNSNQPQHF TGTGCCAGCTCACCAAATTCGAATCAGCCCCAGCATTTT
TRBJ1-3 few . TRBV7-9 CASSGIQDSGNTIYF TGTGCCAGCAGTGGGATACAGGACTCTGGAAACACCATATATTTT
TRBJ2-4 . TRBD2 TRBV12-3/TRBV12-4 CASSGLAGVIQYF TGTGCCAGCAGTGGACTAGCGGGAGTCATTCAGTACTTC
TRBJ1-4 . . TRBV5-1 CASRSGGSNEKLFF TGCGCCAGCAGGTCCGGCGGGTCCAATGAAAAACTGTTTTTT
TRBJ2-1 . . TRBV3-1/TRBV3-2 CASSQGPTQSTSDEQFF TGTGCCAGCAGCCAAGGACCCACACAGAGCACTTCGGATGAGCAGTTCTTC
TRBJ2-1 . TRBD2 TRBV9 CASGLTSGMSNEQFF TGTGCCAGCGGTTTGACTAGCGGGATGAGCAATGAGCAGTTCTTC
TRBJ1-5 . . TRBV25-1 CASSAEGIGNQPQHF TGTGCCAGCAGTGCTGAGGGAATCGGCAATCAGCCCCAGCATTTT
TRBJ2-3 . . TRBV15 CATSRDRASTDTQYF TGTGCCACCAGCAGAGATCGCGCTAGCACAGATACGCAGTATTTT
TRBJ2-1 once TRBD2 TRBV5-4 CASSPQAGGFTEQFF TGTGCCAGCAGCCCGCAGGCGGGGGGTTTTACTGAGCAGTTCTTC
TRBJ2-1 few . TRBV11-2 CASSLDLQGEQFF TGTGCCAGCAGCTTAGATCTCCAGGGTGAGCAGTTCTTC
TRBJ2-7 once TRBD2 TRBV7-9 CASSWASGGSSYEQYF TGTGCCAGCAGCTGGGCTAGCGGGGGATCCTCCTACGAGCAGTACTTC
TRBJ1-6 . . TRBV5-6 CASKQGLGEYSPLHF TGTGCCAGCAAACAGGGTCTCGGCGAATATTCACCCCTCCACTTT
TRBJ2-5 . . TRBV20-1 CSARVSGTQYF TGCAGTGCTAGAGTTTCGGGGACCCAGTACTTC
TRBJ1-5 . . TRBV7-6 CASSSQTGYWSNQPQHF TGTGCCAGCAGCTCCCAGACCGGGTATTGGAGCAATCAGCCCCAGCATTTT
TRBJ2-1 . TRBD2 TRBV6-6 CASSRGLAGGPSYNEQFF TGTGCCAGCAGTCGGGGACTAGCGGGAGGGCCGTCCTACAATGAGCAGTTCTTC
TRBJ1-2 . TRBD1 TRBV28 CATRTGGYYGYTF TGTGCCACTCGGACAGGGGGGTACTATGGCTACACCTTC
TRBJ1-5 . . TRBV28 CASRPTGQPQHF TGTGCCAGCAGGCCGACAGGACAGCCCCAGCATTTT
TRBJ2-1 few . TRBV6-1 CASSEALGRKQFF TGTGCCAGCAGTGAAGCGCTCGGCAGGAAGCAGTTCTTC
TRBJ1-1 . . TRBV19 CASSIAGFGTEAFF TGTGCCAGTAGTATAGCGGGGTTCGGCACTGAAGCTTTCTTT
TRBJ2-2 . . TRBV10-3 CAISEDKVVTRQLFF TGTGCCATCAGTGAGGACAAGGTCGTCACAAGACAGCTGTTTTTT
TRBJ1-3 . . TRBV9 CASSVAGSGNTIYF TGTGCCAGCAGCGTAGCAGGGTCTGGAAACACCATATATTTT
TRBJ2-3 . TRBD2 TRBV11-3 CASSLGTSLSDTQYF TGTGCCAGCAGCTTAGGGACTAGCCTGTCAGATACGCAGTATTTT
TRBJ1-1 once . TRBV9 CASSVGPGVNTEAFF TGTGCCAGCAGCGTAGGCCCCGGGGTGAACACTGAAGCTTTCTTT
TRBJ2-1 once . TRBV13 CASSLSLVLNEQFF TGTGCCAGCAGCTTAAGCCTGGTTCTCAATGAGCAGTTCTTC
TRBJ2-5 . TRBD1 TRBV19 CASSIARTGRTQETQYF TGTGCCAGTAGTATAGCCAGGACAGGGAGAACTCAAGAGACCCAGTACTTC
TRBJ1-5 . TRBD1 TRBV27 CASSPGTGNQPQHF TGTGCCAGCAGCCCTGGGACAGGGAATCAGCCCCAGCATTTT
TRBJ2-3 . TRBD2 TRBV24-1 CATSDQTSGSTDTQYF TGTGCCACCAGTGACCAGACTAGCGGGAGCACAGATACGCAGTATTTT
TRBJ2-1 . . TRBV7-9 CASSLVSSYNEQFF TGTGCCAGCAGCTTGGTGAGCTCCTACAATGAGCAGTTCTTC
TRBJ1-1 . TRBD1 TRBV10-3 CAISEQGVAGGAFF TGTGCCATCAGTGAGCAGGGGGTGGCGGGCGGAGCTTTCTTT
TRBJ2-7 . . TRBV6-1 CASIENTGTSVYEQYF TGTGCCAGCATTGAGAACACCGGGACATCAGTCTACGAGCAGTACTTC
TRBJ1-5 . . TRBV7-2 CASSSRGQENQPQHF TGTGCCAGCAGCTCGCGGGGGCAGGAAAATCAGCCCCAGCATTTT
TRBJ2-1 . . TRBV7-9 CASSLGRRGYEQFF TGTGCCAGCAGCTTAGGACGGAGAGGGTACGAGCAGTTCTTC
TRBJ2-5 . TRBD2 TRBV12-5 CASGRDSREGTQYF TGTGCTAGTGGTCGGGACTCACGGGAGGGGACCCAGTACTTC
TRBJ2-2 . . TRBV5-5 CASSLVGTLPPGELFF TGTGCCAGCAGCCTTGTAGGGACACTACCACCTGGGGAGCTGTTTTTT
TRBJ1-2 . . TRBV29-1 CSVDRAYGYTF TGCAGCGTTGACAGGGCCTATGGCTACACCTTC
TRBJ2-7 . . TRBV3-1/TRBV3-2 CASSQDTKGLGEQYF TGTGCCAGCAGCCAAGATACTAAGGGGTTGGGCGAGCAGTACTTC
TRBJ2-3 . . TRBV2 CASSVELQGTQYF TGTGCCAGCAGTGTCGAGCTCCAGGGCACGCAGTATTTT
TRBJ2-7 . TRBD2 TRBV27 CASSFGTRVEQYF TGTGCCAGCAGTTTCGGGACTAGGGTCGAGCAGTACTTC
TRBJ2-1 . TRBD1 TRBV11-3 CASNRRQGNEQFF TGTGCCAGCAACCGGCGACAGGGCAATGAGCAGTTCTTC